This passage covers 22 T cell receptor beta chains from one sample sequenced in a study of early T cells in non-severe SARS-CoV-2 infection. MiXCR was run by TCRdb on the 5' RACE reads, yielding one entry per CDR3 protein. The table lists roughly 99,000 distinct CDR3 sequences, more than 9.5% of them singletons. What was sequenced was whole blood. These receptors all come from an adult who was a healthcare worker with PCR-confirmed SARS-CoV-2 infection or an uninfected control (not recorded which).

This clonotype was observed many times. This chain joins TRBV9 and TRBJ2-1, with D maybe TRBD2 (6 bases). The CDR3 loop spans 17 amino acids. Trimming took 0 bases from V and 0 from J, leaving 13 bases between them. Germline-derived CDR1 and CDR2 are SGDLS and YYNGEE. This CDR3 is CASSVGDSSSSYNEQFF. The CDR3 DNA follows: TGTGCCAGCAGCGTAGGGGACTCCTCGAGCTCCTACAATGAGCAGTTCTTC.

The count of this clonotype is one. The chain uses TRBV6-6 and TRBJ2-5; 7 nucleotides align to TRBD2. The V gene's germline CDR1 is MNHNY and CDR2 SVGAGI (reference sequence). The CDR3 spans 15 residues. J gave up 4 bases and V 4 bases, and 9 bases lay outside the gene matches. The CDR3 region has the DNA TGTGCCAGCAGTTCTACTGGCGGGAGTTTAGAGACCCAGTACTTC. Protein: CASSSTGGSLETQYF.

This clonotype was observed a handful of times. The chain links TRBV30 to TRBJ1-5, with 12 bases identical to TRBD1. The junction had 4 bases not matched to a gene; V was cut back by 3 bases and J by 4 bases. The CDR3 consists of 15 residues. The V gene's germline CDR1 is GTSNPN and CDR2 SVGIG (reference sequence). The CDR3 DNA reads TGTGCCTGGAGCCCGGGACAGGGGGCGAATCAGCCCCAGCATTTT. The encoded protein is CAWSPGQGANQPQHF.

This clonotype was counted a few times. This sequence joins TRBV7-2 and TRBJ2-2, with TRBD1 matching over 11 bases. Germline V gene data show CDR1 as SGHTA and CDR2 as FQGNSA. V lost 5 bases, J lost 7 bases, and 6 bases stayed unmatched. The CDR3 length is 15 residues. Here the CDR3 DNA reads TGTGCCAGCAGCATAGGGACAGGGGGAGGCGGGGAGCTGTTTTTT. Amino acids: CASSIGTGGGGELFF.

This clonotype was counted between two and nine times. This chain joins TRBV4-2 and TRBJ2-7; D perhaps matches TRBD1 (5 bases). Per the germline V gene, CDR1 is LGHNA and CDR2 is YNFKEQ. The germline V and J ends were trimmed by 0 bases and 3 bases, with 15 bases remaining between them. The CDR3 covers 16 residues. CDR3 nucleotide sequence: TGTGCCAGCAGCCAAGAGGCAAGGGGCTTAGACTACGAGCAGTACTTC. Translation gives CASSQEARGLDYEQYF.

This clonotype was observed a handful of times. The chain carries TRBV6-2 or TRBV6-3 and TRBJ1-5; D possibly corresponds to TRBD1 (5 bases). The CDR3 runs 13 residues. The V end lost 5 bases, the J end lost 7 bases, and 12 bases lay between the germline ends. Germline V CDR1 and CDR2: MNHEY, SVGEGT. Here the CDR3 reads CASSTTESQPQHF. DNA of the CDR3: TGTGCCAGCAGTACGACAGAATCACAGCCCCAGCATTTT.

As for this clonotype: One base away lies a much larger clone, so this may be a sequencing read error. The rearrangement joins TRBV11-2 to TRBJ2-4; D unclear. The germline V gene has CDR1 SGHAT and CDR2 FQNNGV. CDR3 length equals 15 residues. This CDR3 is CASSLEGPWENIQHF. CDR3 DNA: TGTGCCAGCAGCTTAGAAGGCCCGTGGGAAAACATTCAGCACTTC.

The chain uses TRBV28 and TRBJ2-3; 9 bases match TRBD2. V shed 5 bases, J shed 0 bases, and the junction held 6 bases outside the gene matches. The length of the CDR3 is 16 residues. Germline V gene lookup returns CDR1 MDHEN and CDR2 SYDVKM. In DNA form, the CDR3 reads TGTGCCAGCAGTCCGGGACTAGCTAGGAGCACAGATACGCAGTATTTT. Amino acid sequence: CASSPGLARSTDTQYF.

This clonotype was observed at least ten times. The CDR3 loop is CASSPTGWAEKLFF. The CDR3 nucleotides are TGTGCCAGTAGTCCGACAGGGTGGGCGGAAAAACTGTTTTTT. The rearrangement joins TRBV19 to TRBJ1-4; 7 bases fit TRBD1. Germline CDR1 reads LNHDA; CDR2 reads SQIVND (reference sequence). V was clipped by 5 bases and J by 8 bases; unmatched bases: 8. The CDR3 has 14 amino acids.

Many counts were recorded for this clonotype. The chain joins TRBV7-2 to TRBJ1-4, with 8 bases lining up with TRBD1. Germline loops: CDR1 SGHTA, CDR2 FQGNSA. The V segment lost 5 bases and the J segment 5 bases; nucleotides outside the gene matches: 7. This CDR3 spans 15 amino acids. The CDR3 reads CASSMMGQVNEKLFF. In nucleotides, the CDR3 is TGTGCCAGCAGCATGATGGGACAGGTCAATGAAAAACTGTTTTTT.

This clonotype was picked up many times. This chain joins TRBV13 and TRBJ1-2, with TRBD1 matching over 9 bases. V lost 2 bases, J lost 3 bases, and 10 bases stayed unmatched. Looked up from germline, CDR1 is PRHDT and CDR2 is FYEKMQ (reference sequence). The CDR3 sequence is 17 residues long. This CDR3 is CASSLSPRTGVYYGYTF. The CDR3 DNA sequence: TGTGCCAGCAGCTTATCCCCGCGGACAGGGGTATACTATGGCTACACCTTC.

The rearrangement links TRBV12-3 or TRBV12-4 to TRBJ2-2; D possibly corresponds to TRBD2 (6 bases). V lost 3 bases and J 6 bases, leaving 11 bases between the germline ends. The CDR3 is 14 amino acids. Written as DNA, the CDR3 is TGTGCCAGCAGTTTTCAGACTAGTGCCGGGGAGCTGTTTTTT. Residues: CASSFQTSAGELFF.

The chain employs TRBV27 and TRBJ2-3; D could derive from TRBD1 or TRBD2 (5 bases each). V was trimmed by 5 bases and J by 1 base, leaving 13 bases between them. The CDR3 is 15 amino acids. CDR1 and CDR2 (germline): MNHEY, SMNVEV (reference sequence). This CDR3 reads CASSGRGVRTDTQYF. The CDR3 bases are TGTGCCAGCAGTGGTCGAGGGGTCCGCACAGATACGCAGTATTTT.

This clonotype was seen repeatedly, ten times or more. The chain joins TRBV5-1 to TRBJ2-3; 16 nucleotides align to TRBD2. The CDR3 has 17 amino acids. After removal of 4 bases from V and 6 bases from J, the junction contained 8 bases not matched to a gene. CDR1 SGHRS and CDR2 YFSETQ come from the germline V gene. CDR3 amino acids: CASSPGLAGGPGDTQYF. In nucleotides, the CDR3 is TGCGCCAGCAGCCCGGGACTAGCGGGAGGGCCGGGGGATACGCAGTATTTT.

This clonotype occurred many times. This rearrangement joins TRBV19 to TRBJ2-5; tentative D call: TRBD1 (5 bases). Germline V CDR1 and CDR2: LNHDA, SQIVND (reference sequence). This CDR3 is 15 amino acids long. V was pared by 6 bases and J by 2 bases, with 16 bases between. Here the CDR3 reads CASRGQGLEQETQYF. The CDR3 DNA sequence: TGTGCCAGTAGGGGGCAGGGTTTGGAACAAGAGACCCAGTACTTC.

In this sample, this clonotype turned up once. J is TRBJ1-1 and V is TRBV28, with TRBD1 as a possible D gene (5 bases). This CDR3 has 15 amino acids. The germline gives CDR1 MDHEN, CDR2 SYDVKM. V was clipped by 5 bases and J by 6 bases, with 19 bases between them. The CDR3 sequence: CASSPNEGRLAEAFF. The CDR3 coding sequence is TGTGCCAGCAGTCCTAATGAGGGGCGCCTCGCTGAAGCTTTCTTT.

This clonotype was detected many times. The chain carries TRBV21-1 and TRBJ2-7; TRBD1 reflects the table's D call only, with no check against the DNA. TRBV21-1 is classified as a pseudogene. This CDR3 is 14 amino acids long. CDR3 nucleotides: TGTGCCAGCAGCAAAGAACCAGAGGGGTACGAGCAGTACTTC. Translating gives CASSKEPEGYEQYF.

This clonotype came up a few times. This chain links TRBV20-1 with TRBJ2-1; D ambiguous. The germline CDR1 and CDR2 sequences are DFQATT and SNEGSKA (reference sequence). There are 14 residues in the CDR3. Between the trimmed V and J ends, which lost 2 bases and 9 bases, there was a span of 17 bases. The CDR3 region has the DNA TGCAGTGCTAGAACCTCGACCGGGTTTGGTGAGCAGTTCTTC. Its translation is CSARTSTGFGEQFF.

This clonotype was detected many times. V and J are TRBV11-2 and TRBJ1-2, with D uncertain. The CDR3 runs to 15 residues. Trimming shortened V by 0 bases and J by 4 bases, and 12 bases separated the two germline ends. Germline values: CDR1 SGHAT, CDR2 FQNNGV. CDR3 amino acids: CASSLDYDQFYGYTF. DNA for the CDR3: TGTGCCAGCAGCTTAGACTATGATCAGTTCTATGGCTACACCTTC.

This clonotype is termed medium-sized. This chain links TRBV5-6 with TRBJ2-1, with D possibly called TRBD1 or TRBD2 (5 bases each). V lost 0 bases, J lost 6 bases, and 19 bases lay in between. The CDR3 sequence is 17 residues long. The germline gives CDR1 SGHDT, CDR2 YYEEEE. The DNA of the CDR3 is TGTGCCAGCAGCTTGGGCACATTGGGGGTCCCGGGCAATGAGCAGTTCTTC. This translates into CASSLGTLGVPGNEQFF.

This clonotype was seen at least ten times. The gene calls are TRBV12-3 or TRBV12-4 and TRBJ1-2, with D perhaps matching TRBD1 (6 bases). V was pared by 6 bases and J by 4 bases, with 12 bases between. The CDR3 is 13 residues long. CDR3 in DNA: TGTGCCAGCAGCACAGGGAGTTTCTATGGCTACACCTTC. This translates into CASSTGSFYGYTF.

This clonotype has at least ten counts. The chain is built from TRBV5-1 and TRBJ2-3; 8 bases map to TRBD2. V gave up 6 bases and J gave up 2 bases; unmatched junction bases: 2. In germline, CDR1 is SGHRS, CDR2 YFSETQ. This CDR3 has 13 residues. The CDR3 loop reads CASKAGATDTQYF. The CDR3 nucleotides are TGCGCCAGCAAAGCGGGAGCCACAGATACGCAGTATTTT.